This T cell receptor (beta chain) was sequenced for a study of blood T cell repertoires in COVID-19. Study information: Samples came from the United States, Italy and Spain, spanning acute and convalescent COVID-19. PBMCs, B-cell-depleted T cells, or T cells were the source of the cDNA or gDNA that made up the material.

The authors' processing: The assay estimated nucleated cells by amplifying reference gene primers. Repertoires were generated with immunoSEQ multiplex PCR, while TCRdb's copy carries only in-frame clones and drops some. That table is the source of V, J and clone size, and D and trimming were worked out from the DNA. The profile shows some 200,000 clones, approximately 90% of them singletons. V was clipped by 6 bases and J by 6 bases, with 14 bases between them. The germline CDR1 and CDR2 sequences are MNHEY and SMNVEV (reference sequence). This CDR3 is 14 amino acids long. This sequence joins TRBV27 and TRBJ2-2; tentatively, D is TRBD2 (5 bases). The source material was peripheral blood. The receptor was derived from a man in his fifties or sixties with COVID-19, enrolled during active disease. The CDR3 protein is CASRGYGNPGELFF. CDR3 DNA sequence: TGTGCCAGCAGGGGTTACGGGAATCCCGGGGAGCTGTTTTTT.